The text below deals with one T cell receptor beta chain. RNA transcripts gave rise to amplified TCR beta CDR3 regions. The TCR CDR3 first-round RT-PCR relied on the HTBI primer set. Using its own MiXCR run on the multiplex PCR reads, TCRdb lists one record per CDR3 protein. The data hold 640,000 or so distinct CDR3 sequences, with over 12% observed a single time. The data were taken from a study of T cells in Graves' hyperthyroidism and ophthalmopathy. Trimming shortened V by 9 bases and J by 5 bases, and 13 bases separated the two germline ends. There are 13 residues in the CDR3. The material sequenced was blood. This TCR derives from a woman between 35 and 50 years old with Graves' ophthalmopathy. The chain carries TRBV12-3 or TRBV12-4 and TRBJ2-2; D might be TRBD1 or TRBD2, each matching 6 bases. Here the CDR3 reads CASLGGKTGELFF. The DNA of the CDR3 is TGTGCCAGTCTAGGGGGGAAGACCGGGGAGCTGTTTTTT.